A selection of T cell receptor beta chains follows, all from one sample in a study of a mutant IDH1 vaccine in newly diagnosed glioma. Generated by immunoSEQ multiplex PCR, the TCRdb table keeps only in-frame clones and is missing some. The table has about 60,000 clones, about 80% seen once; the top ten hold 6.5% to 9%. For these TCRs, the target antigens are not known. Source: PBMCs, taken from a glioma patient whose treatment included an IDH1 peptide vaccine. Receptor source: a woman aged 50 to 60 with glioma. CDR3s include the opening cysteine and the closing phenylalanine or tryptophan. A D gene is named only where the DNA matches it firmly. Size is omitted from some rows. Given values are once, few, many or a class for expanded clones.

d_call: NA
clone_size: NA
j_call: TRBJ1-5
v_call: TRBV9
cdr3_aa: CASSVEVNQPQHF
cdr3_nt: TGTGCCAGCAGCGTAGAAGTCAATCAGCCCCAGCATTTT

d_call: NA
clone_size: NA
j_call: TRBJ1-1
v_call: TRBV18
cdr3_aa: CASSPGRFITEAFF
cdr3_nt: TGTGCCAGCTCACCTGGCAGGTTTATCACTGAAGCTTTCTTT

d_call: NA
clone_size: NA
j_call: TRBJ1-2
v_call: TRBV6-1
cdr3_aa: CASSEALRDGYTF
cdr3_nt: TGTGCCAGCAGTGAAGCGCTTAGGGATGGCTACACCTTC

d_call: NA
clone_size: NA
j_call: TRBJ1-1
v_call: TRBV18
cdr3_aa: CASSSGVNTEAFF
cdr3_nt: TGTGCCAGCTCATCGGGAGTGAACACTGAAGCTTTCTTT

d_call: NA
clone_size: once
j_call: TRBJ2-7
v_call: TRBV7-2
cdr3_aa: CASSLDVRGEQYF
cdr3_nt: TGTGCCAGCAGCTTAGACGTTAGGGGCGAGCAGTACTTC

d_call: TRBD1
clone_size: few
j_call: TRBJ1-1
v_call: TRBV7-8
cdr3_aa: CASSLGTGGNTEAFF
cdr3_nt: TGTGCCAGCAGCTTAGGTACAGGGGGGAACACTGAAGCTTTCTTT

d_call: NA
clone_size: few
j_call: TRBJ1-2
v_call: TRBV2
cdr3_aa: CASSEVGVGYGYTF
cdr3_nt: TGTGCCAGCAGTGAAGTTGGGGTAGGCTATGGCTACACCTTC

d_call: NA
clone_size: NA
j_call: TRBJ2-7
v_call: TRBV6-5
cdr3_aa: CATYLSRGGSFEQYF
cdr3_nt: TGTGCCACCTACCTTAGCAGGGGTGGATCGTTCGAGCAGTACTTC

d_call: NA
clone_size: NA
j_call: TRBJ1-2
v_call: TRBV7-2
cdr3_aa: CASSLEHGSPYGYTF
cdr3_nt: TGTGCCAGCAGCTTAGAACACGGCAGTCCCTATGGCTACACCTTC

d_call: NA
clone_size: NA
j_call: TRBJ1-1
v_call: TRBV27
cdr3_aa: CASSRGGLNTEAFF
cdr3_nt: TGTGCCAGCAGTAGAGGGGGTTTGAACACTGAAGCTTTCTTT